This TCR beta chain was identified in a study of cytomegalovirus exposure and HLA in healthy donors. Study as a whole: One earlier analysis, a look at about 179 million T cells, found fewer than 140 million unique TCR beta sequences. Study-wide points: Clonal expansion was found to be greater in HLA-associated TCR beta chains than in equally common others in a later analysis.

V gave up 10 bases and J gave up 0 bases, with 18 bases separating them. CDR1 and CDR2 from the germline V gene are LNHDA and SQIVND (reference sequence). The CDR3 is 15 amino acids. The count of this clone is one. Its antigen is currently unknown. The PCR ran on 60 Vbeta and 13 Jbeta primers. Profiling relied on immunoSEQ multiplex PCR, and the TCRdb table lists in-frame clones only, not all of them. The data show under 150,000 clones, around 84% seen once. The source is a man aged 45-65 years in good health and CMV-seronegative. Sequenced: PBMCs. The chain couples TRBV19 to TRBJ1-1; D may be TRBD1 (5 bases). The CDR3 region is CATKLQTGLNTEAFF. The CDR3 bases are TGTGCCACTAAATTACAAACAGGTTTGAACACTGAAGCTTTCTTT.